This T cell receptor beta chain was sequenced for a study of beta chain features in type 1 diabetes. Overall study context: Across all samples, about 100,000,000 sorted cells were examined.

This clone was detected ten times or more. The length of the CDR3 is 13 residues. From germline, CDR1 is SNHLY and CDR2 FYNNEI. With 9 bases removed from V and 5 bases from J, the gap between germline ends came to 13 bases. The authors reverse transcribed all of the isolated RNA, so sequencing captured expressed TCRB transcripts. The method was immunoSEQ multiplex PCR; TCRdb's version includes in-frame clones alone and lacks a portion of them. This table holds 330,000 or so clones, approximately 14% found once. The chain is built from TRBV2 and TRBJ1-4; D ambiguous. The sample was central memory CD4+ T cells from blood. This receptor was taken from a man aged 30 to 45 in good health. The CDR3 protein is CASVLTPNEKLFF. In nucleotides, the CDR3 is TGTGCCAGTGTACTCACTCCCAATGAAAAACTGTTTTTT. The full variable domain, its missing parts supplied by reference TRBV2 and TRBJ1-4, is EPEVTQTPSHQVTQMGQEVILRCVPISNHLYFYWYRQILGQKVEFLVSFYNNEISEKSEIFDDQFSVERPDGSNFTLKIRSTKLEDSAMYFCASVLTPNEKLFFGSGTQLSVL.